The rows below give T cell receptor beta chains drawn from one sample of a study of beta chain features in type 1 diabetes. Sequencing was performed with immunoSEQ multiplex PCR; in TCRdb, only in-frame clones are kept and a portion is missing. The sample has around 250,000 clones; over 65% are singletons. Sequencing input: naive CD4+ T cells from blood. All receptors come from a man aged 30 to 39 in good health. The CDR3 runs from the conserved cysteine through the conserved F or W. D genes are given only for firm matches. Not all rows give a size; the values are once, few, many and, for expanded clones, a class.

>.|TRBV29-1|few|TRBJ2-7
CSVEGPGRSRYEQYF
TGCAGCGTTGAAGGTCCAGGGCGAAGCAGGTACGAGCAGTACTTC
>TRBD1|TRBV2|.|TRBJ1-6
CASRPNRGGNSPLHF
TGTGCCAGCAGACCCAACAGGGGTGGAAATTCACCCCTCCACTTT
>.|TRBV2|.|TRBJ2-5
CASSPGIETQYF
TGTGCCAGCAGTCCAGGGATAGAGACCCAGTACTTC
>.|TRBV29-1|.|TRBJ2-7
CSVGMVLSEQYF
TGCAGCGTTGGAATGGTACTGTCCGAGCAGTACTTC
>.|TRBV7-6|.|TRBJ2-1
CASSSTLTAYNEQFF
TGTGCCAGCAGCTCCACATTAACAGCTTACAATGAGCAGTTCTTC
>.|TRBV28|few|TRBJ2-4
CASRDVAKNIQYF
TGTGCCAGCCGGGACGTAGCCAAAAACATTCAGTACTTC
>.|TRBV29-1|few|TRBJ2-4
CSVGAGLAKNIQYF
TGCAGCGTTGGAGCCGGGCTAGCCAAAAACATTCAGTACTTC
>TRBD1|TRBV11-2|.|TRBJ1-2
CASRITGASPGYGYTF
TGTGCCAGCAGGATAACAGGGGCCTCCCCGGGCTATGGCTACACCTTC
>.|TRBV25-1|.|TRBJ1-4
CASSAQGGEKLFF
TGTGCCAGCAGTGCACAGGGAGGTGAAAAACTGTTTTTT
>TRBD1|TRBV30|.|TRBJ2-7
CAWGTGAYEQYF
TGTGCCTGGGGGACAGGAGCCTACGAGCAGTACTTC
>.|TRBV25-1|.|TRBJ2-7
CASSELGTQGPSYEQYF
TGTGCCAGCAGTGAATTGGGAACTCAGGGTCCCTCCTACGAGCAGTACTTC
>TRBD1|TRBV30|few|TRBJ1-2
CAWTIGTVFTF
TGTGCCTGGACCATCGGGACAGTTTTTACCTTC
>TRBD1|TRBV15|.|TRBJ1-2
CATSRVQGAVYGYTF
TGTGCCACCAGCAGAGTACAGGGGGCTGTCTATGGCTACACCTTC
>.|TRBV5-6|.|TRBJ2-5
CASSLKGETQYF
TGTGCCAGCTCCCTCAAGGGAGAGACCCAGTACTTC
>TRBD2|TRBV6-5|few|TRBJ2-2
CASSRREAGELFF
TGTGCCAGCAGCCGCCGGGAGGCCGGGGAGCTGTTTTTT
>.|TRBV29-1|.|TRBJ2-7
CSVVGPYEQYF
TGCAGCGTTGTCGGGCCCTACGAGCAGTACTTC
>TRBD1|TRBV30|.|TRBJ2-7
CAWGQGGSYEQYF
TGTGCCTGGGGACAGGGAGGCTCCTACGAGCAGTACTTC
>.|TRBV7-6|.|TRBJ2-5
CASSLEKKSQYF
TGTGCCAGCAGCTTAGAGAAGAAGAGTCAGTACTTC
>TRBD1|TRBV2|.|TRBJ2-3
CASSEDRGHADTQYF
TGTGCCAGCAGTGAAGACAGGGGGCATGCAGATACGCAGTATTTT
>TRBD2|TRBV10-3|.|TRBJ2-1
CAISETSGDNEQFF
TGTGCCATCAGTGAGACTAGCGGAGACAATGAGCAGTTCTTC
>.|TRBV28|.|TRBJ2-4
CASSEAKNIQYF
TGTGCCAGCAGTGAGGCCAAAAACATTCAGTACTTC
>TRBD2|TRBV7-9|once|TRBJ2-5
CASSPIPSGEETQYF
TGTGCCAGCAGCCCGATACCTAGCGGGGAAGAGACCCAGTACTTC
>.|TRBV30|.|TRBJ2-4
CAWDITGKNIQYF
TGTGCCTGGGACATCACAGGGAAAAACATTCAGTACTTC
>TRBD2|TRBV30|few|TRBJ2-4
CAWSATRTSGSGNIQYF
TGTGCCTGGAGTGCGACTCGGACTAGCGGGAGCGGTAACATTCAGTACTTC
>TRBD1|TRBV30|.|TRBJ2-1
CAWSLGQGGEQFF
TGTGCCTGGAGCCTGGGACAGGGTGGCGAGCAGTTCTTC
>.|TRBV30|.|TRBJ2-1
CAWSVHFSGLSNNEQFF
TGTGCCTGGAGTGTACATTTTTCCGGACTATCAAACAATGAGCAGTTCTTC
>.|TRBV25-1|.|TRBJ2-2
CASSEFRGTGELFF
TGTGCCAGCAGTGAATTTAGGGGAACCGGGGAGCTGTTTTTT
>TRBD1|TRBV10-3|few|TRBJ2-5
CAIRQGVQETQYF
TGTGCCATCAGGCAGGGGGTCCAAGAGACCCAGTACTTC
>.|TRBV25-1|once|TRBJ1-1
CASSGTVGITEAFF
TGTGCCAGCAGTGGGACGGTGGGTATCACTGAAGCTTTCTTT
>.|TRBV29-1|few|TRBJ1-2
CSVGALLNGYTF
TGCAGCGTTGGGGCCCTGCTTAATGGCTACACCTTC
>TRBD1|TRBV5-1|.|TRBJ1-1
CASSRSLGTGEEAEAFF
TGCGCCAGCAGCCGGAGCCTGGGGACAGGGGAGGAAGCTGAAGCTTTCTTT
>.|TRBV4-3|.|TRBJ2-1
CASSQDRRGGQFF
TGCGCCAGCAGCCAAGATCGAAGGGGAGGGCAGTTCTTC
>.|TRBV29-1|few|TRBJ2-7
CSGSGSSYEQYF
TGCAGCGGGAGCGGGTCCTCCTACGAGCAGTACTTC
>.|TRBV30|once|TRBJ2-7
CAWTSRPYEQYF
TGTGCCTGGACTAGCAGGCCCTACGAGCAGTACTTC
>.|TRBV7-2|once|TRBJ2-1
CASSVDSKLYNEQFF
TGTGCCAGCAGCGTGGACAGCAAGCTATACAATGAGCAGTTCTTC
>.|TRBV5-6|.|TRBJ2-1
CASSGSANEQFF
TGTGCCAGCAGTGGATCGGCTAATGAGCAGTTCTTC
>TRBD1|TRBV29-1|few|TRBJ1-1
CSVQPGGREAFF
TGCAGCGTTCAGCCAGGGGGCAGGGAAGCTTTCTTT
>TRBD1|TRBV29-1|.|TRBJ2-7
CSVRGTVNYEQYF
TGCAGCGTCAGGGGGACAGTAAACTACGAGCAGTACTTC
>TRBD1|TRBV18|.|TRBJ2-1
CASSRTGGKNNEQFF
TGTGCCAGCTCACGGACAGGGGGTAAGAACAATGAGCAGTTCTTC
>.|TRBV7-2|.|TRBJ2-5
CASARTNQETQYF
TGTGCCAGCGCTCGGACAAACCAAGAGACCCAGTACTTC